The text below deals with one TCR beta chain. The antigen remains undetermined. V dropped 5 bases and J dropped 0 bases, with 13 bases sitting between them. Germline V lookup: CDR1 SGHNT, CDR2 YENEEA. This CDR3 spans 15 amino acids. The source of the sample is a study of T cell responses to AZD1222 COVID-19 vaccine. Study results and caveats: Among AZD1222 vaccinees, only 5 to 7 were seropositive at baseline. Among spike-specific TCRs, nearly half reportedly target unmutated variant regions. Among vaccine-associated CD4 TCRs, coverage spanned spike, with dominance at 160-218 and 743-854. Sampled repertoires all dated from after the peak T cell response.

Sequencing was performed with immunoSEQ multiplex PCR; in TCRdb, only in-frame clones are kept and a portion is missing. The sample contains some 69,000 clones, less than 85% of which appear only once. This specimen consisted of peripheral blood, obtained 28 days after the second AZD1222 dose. The receptor was derived from an adult who received the AZD1222 COVID-19 vaccine. V gene TRBV11-3 combines with J gene TRBJ1-1; no clear D gene. The CDR3 here is CASSMTETVNTEAFF. CDR3 bases: TGTGCCAGCAGCATGACGGAGACGGTGAACACTGAAGCTTTCTTT. Together with reference TRBV11-3 and TRBJ1-1, the CDR3 gives the full variable domain: EAGVVQSPRYKIIEKKQPVAFWCNPISGHNTLYWYLQNLGQGPELLIRYENEEAVDDSQLPKDRFSAERLKGVDSTLKIQPAELGDSAVYLCASSMTETVNTEAFFGQGTRLTVV.